This T cell receptor beta chain is from a study of T cell responses to AZD1222 COVID-19 vaccine. V trimming: 0 bases; J trimming: 7 bases; junction bases outside the gene matches: 13. Germline CDR1 and CDR2: LGHNA and YNFKEQ. The CDR3 is 17 amino acids. Clones were read by immunoSEQ multiplex PCR, and TCRdb kept only the in-frame ones, dropping some. Of under 150,000 clones in the sample, roughly 91% were seen once. This clonotype was obtained from an adult in good health. The rearrangement links TRBV4-2 to TRBJ2-7; TRBD2 matches 9 bases. The sample consisted of peripheral blood, taken on day 0 of AZD1222 vaccination. In DNA form, the CDR3 reads TGTGCCAGCAGCCAAGATAGTCTAGCGGGGAGTTCTTGGGAGCAGTACTTC. Translated, it gives CASSQDSLAGSSWEQYF.